The clone carrying this T cell receptor beta chain has only one observation. This entry comes from a study of blood T cell repertoires in COVID-19. Germline V gene lookup returns CDR1 SGHAT and CDR2 FQNNGV. The CDR3 runs to 17 residues. Trimming cost V 6 bases and J 6 bases; bases outside gene matches: 12. TCRdb's table, derived via immunoSEQ multiplex PCR, lists solely in-frame clones and lacks some. The sample includes about 270,000 clones, less than 95% of them seen just once. The clonotype originates from a man aged 35-49 years who had been exposed to COVID-19. The chain combines TRBV11-2 with TRBJ2-1; 12 bases are a match to TRBD2. Sample: PBMCs or T cells enriched from blood (not recorded which). CDR3 in amino acids: CASSSYSSGRAVNEQFF. In DNA, the CDR3 is TGTGCCAGCAGTTCTTACTCTAGCGGGAGGGCCGTCAATGAGCAGTTCTTC.